This passage covers 16 T cell receptor beta chains from one sample sequenced in a study of cytomegalovirus exposure and HLA in healthy donors. Vbeta (60) and Jbeta (13) primers were used in the PCR. The data were produced by immunoSEQ multiplex PCR, yet TCRdb's version contains in-frame clones alone and is incomplete. The data show tens of thousands of clones, 77% seen once. Material for sequencing was PBMCs. The receptors stem from a young man in good health and CMV-seronegative.

There are a few counts of this clone. The gene calls are TRBV6-5 and TRBJ1-6; 8 bases agree with TRBD1. The CDR3 is 16 amino acids. The germline gives CDR1 MNHEY, CDR2 SVGAGI. V lost 4 bases, J lost 5 bases, and 7 bases stayed unmatched. The CDR3 reads CASSFGWTGNNSPLHF. The CDR3 nucleotides read TGTGCCAGCAGTTTTGGGTGGACAGGGAATAATTCACCCCTCCACTTT.

The chain links TRBV7-9 to TRBJ2-3; 8 nucleotides match TRBD2. The junction had 7 bases not matched to a gene; V was cut back by 6 bases and J by 5 bases. The CDR3 is made up of 14 amino acids. The germline V gene has CDR1 SEHNR and CDR2 FQNEAQ (reference sequence). The CDR3 is CASRWAGGGDTQYF. The DNA for the CDR3 is TGTGCCAGCAGGTGGGCGGGAGGAGGAGATACGCAGTATTTT.

In this sample, this clone turned up a few times. The rearrangement uses TRBV6-1 and TRBJ2-7; possibly TRBD1 for D (5 bases). The germline CDR1 and CDR2 sequences are MNHNS and SASEGT. The ends were cut back, 1 base at V and 0 bases at J, with 10 bases in the middle. CDR3 length equals 15 residues. As DNA, the CDR3 is TGTGCCAGCAGTGAAGGGGCAGGGTTCTCCTACGAGCAGTACTTC. Translated, it gives CASSEGAGFSYEQYF.

This clone is a singleton in its sample. The chain uses TRBV5-1 and TRBJ2-3; tentatively, D is TRBD2 (6 bases). This CDR3 has 14 amino acids. V lost 4 bases, J lost 4 bases, and 13 bases lay in between. The germline V gene encodes CDR1 SGHRS and CDR2 YFSETQ. CDR3 in DNA: TGCGCCAGCAGCCCTGGGGCGGGGTCAGATACGCAGTATTTT. It yields the protein CASSPGAGSDTQYF. The variable domain in full, completed from reference TRBV5-1 and TRBJ2-3, reads KAGVTQTPRYLIKTRGQQVTLSCSPISGHRSVSWYQQTPGQGLQFLFEYFSETQRNKGNFPGRFSGRQFSNSRSEMNVSTLELGDSALYLCASSPGAGSDTQYFGPGTRLTVL.

V gene TRBV4-2 combines with J gene TRBJ2-1, with 9 nucleotides matching TRBD2. V lost 0 bases to trimming and J lost 8 bases; unmatched junction nucleotides: 8. Germline V gives CDR1 LGHNA, CDR2 YNFKEQ. CDR3 size: 16 residues. Here the CDR3 reads CASSQDVLAGRYEQFF. CDR3 in DNA: TGTGCCAGCAGCCAAGATGTCCTAGCGGGAAGGTATGAGCAGTTCTTC.

This clone was counted only a few times. The gene calls are TRBV19 and TRBJ2-7; TRBD2 matches 16 bases. From germline, CDR1 is LNHDA and CDR2 SQIVND (reference sequence). There are 17 residues in the CDR3. V lost 6 bases, J lost 3 bases, and 8 bases stayed unmatched. CDR3 sequence: CASSRGLAGGPYYEQYF. CDR3 sequence (DNA): TGTGCCAGTAGCCGGGGACTAGCGGGAGGGCCTTACTACGAGCAGTACTTC.

V and J are TRBV29-1 and TRBJ2-1; no clear D. Germline values: CDR1 SQVTM, CDR2 ANQGSEA. V lost 6 bases, J lost 4 bases, and 13 bases lay in between. The CDR3 is 13 residues long. The CDR3 here is CSVLIIRYNEQFF. The CDR3 DNA sequence: TGCAGCGTCCTGATAATCAGGTACAATGAGCAGTTCTTC.

The chain employs TRBV28 and TRBJ2-3; possibly TRBD1 for D (5 bases). V shed 2 bases and J shed 2 bases, with 11 bases lying between them. This CDR3 spans 15 amino acids. Germline V gene sequence: CDR1 MDHEN, CDR2 SYDVKM. The CDR3, as DNA: TGTGCCAGCAGTTTAGGGGCAGGTTACACAGATACGCAGTATTTT. Amino acid sequence: CASSLGAGYTDTQYF.

This clone has more than one count but fewer than ten. The rearrangement uses TRBV14 and TRBJ2-1; 9 positions agree with TRBD2. This CDR3 region has 13 residues. Germline V gives CDR1 SGHDN, CDR2 FVKESK. Unmatched junction bases numbered 9, after V lost 3 bases and J lost 15 bases. CDR3 in DNA: TGTGCCAGCAGCCACTCAGCTAGCGGGAAATTGTTCTTC. Translation: CASSHSASGKLFF. Full variable domain (missing parts from reference TRBV14 and TRBJ2-1): EAGVTQFPSHSVIEKGQTVTLRCDPISGHDNLYWYRRVMGKEIKFLLHFVKESKQDESGMPNNRFLAERTGGTYSTLKVQPAELEDSGVYFCASSHSASGKLFFGPGTRLTVL.

The CDR3 nucleotides read TGCAGCGTTGTCAACCTGGGACCGGCGGCACAGGGAGATACGCAGTATTTT. Translated: CSVVNLGPAAQGDTQYF. The chain is built from TRBV29-1 and TRBJ2-3; a possible D gene is TRBD1 (6 bases). Trimming removed 4 bases from V and 5 bases from J, with 25 bases in between. From germline, CDR1 is SQVTM and CDR2 ANQGSEA. The CDR3 spans 17 residues.

The J gene is TRBJ1-2, the V gene TRBV28; unclear D gene. Germline V gives CDR1 MDHEN, CDR2 SYDVKM. Trimming took 2 bases from V and 4 from J, leaving 17 bases between them. This CDR3 contains 16 residues. Here the CDR3 DNA reads TGTGCCAGCAGTTTAACCCATTCGCAGGCCGGCTATGGCTACACCTTC. This encodes CASSLTHSQAGYGYTF.

The chain carries TRBV5-1 and TRBJ2-7; 13 positions match TRBD2. CDR3 size: 14 residues. Per the germline V gene, CDR1 is SGHRS and CDR2 is YFSETQ. Losses at the gene ends were 4 bases for V and 6 bases for J; bases not matched to a gene: 4. The CDR3 sequence: CASSRGTSGTEQYF. In DNA form, the CDR3 reads TGCGCCAGCAGCCGGGGGACTAGCGGGACCGAGCAGTACTTC.

The chain carries TRBV5-6 and TRBJ2-7, with TRBD2 matching over 7 bases. CDR1 SGHDT and CDR2 YYEEEE come from the germline V gene. Trimming at V came to 2 bases and at J to 3 bases, leaving 8 bases not matched to a gene. The CDR3 is 15 residues long. This CDR3 is CASSFPGLGVYEQYF. The CDR3 bases are TGTGCCAGCAGCTTCCCCGGACTAGGCGTCTACGAGCAGTACTTC.

The chain recombines TRBV27 with TRBJ2-1, with TRBD2 identical over 8 bases. The J segment lost 5 bases and the V segment lost 6 bases, leaving 6 bases of the junction unmatched. Germline-derived CDR1 and CDR2 are MNHEY and SMNVEV (reference sequence). CDR3 length: 14 amino acids. The CDR3: CASSPRLANNEQFF. The CDR3 nucleotides are TGTGCCAGCAGCCCCCGACTAGCGAACAATGAGCAGTTCTTC.

The chain links TRBV5-4 to TRBJ1-1; D is unclear. In germline, CDR1 is SGHNT, CDR2 YYREEE (reference sequence). This CDR3 contains 13 residues. Trimming cost V 4 bases and J 7 bases, with 14 bases left between them. CDR3 DNA sequence: TGTGCCAGCAGCGGCGGCACATTAGATGAAGCTTTCTTT. Protein sequence: CASSGGTLDEAFF.

The V call is TRBV4-2, the J call TRBJ2-1; perhaps TRBD2 as D (7 bases). Trimming left V 3 bases short and J 3 bases short, with 15 bases between. This CDR3 is 16 amino acids long. Germline V gene lookup returns CDR1 LGHNA and CDR2 YNFKEQ. The CDR3 spells CASSHPGGGGYNEQFF. In nucleotides, the CDR3 is TGTGCCAGCAGCCACCCCGGGGGCGGGGGCTACAATGAGCAGTTCTTC.